Listed below are T cell receptor beta chains from one sample, sequenced in a study of glioma-infiltrating T cells. TCRdb redid the calling of the multiplex PCR reads with MiXCR, one entry per CDR3 protein. The data contain more than 20,000 distinct CDR3 sequences, approximately 25% of them singletons. The sample taken for sequencing was glioma tissue, nonneoplastic brain tissue, or PBMCs (not recorded which). Receptors originate from a human donor with low-grade glioma or glioblastoma, undergoing nonglioma brain surgery, or in good health (not recorded which). CDR3s leave out the opening cysteine and the closing phenylalanine or tryptophan. The order of the fields is V gene, J gene, clone size, CDR3 protein. Clone size is given for some rows only: seen once, a few or many times, or a class if the clone is expanded.

>TRBV27|TRBJ1-1|many
ASTPLGDTEAF
>TRBV28|TRBJ2-2|.
ASSVDRGAGELF
>TRBV2|TRBJ2-7|many
ASIQGAYEQY
>TRBV20-1|TRBJ1-4|many
SAGQADKLF
>TRBV7-6|TRBJ2-5|few
ASSLWWGIQETQY
>TRBV6-1|TRBJ2-1|many
ASSLGSDYNEQF
>TRBV7-3|TRBJ2-3|.
ASSLGLAGGQDTQY
>TRBV12-3/TRBV12-4|TRBJ1-1|few
ASSLMTGVTEAF
>TRBV29-1|TRBJ2-3|few
SVEGLAEGFVDTQY
>TRBV14|TRBJ1-1|few
ASSQEGGRWTEAF
>TRBV29-1|TRBJ2-1|.
SVEDQRGGYNEQF
>TRBV6-1|TRBJ2-7|few
ASSWGQGYSYEQY
>TRBV12-3/TRBV12-4|TRBJ2-5|.
ASSNRALGETQY
>TRBV15|TRBJ2-1|many
ATSRDQQGYIDNEQF
>TRBV20-1|TRBJ1-5|few
SAKDTGQGMSSNQPQH
>TRBV7-2|.|.
ASSSQPQGHNQPQY
>TRBV27|TRBJ2-1|many
ASISLKGYNEQF
>TRBV6-1|TRBJ1-1|.
ASSEDLGMNTEAF
>TRBV18|TRBJ2-7|many
ASSLTGLSSYEQY
>TRBV7-9|TRBJ2-3|many
ASSLVADTQY